The 5 T cell receptor beta chains below were found in one sample sequenced in a study of Ad26.COV2.S vaccination and SARS-CoV-2 variants. Some clones are missing from TCRdb's copy, which holds only in-frame ones; the method was immunoSEQ multiplex PCR. Of 300,000 to 350,000 clones listed, 90% are singletons. Treatment reported: around 19 received Ad26.COV2.S at low or high dose, single or two shots; 5 received placebo; per-sample allocation not given. On day 63 after the first injection, vaccine and placebo recipients gave samples. This sample comprised peripheral blood, obtained in a trial of Ad26.COV2.S vaccine versus placebo. These receptor sequences come from a person aged 18 to 65 who received the Ad26.COV2.S COVID-19 vaccine or a placebo.

The chain links TRBV27 to TRBJ2-3; D not resolved. The V gene lost 0 bases and the J gene lost 4 bases, with 11 bases spanning the gap. The CDR3 runs to 15 residues. Germline V lookup: CDR1 MNHEY, CDR2 SMNVEV (reference sequence). This CDR3 is CASSLSGVWADTQYF. The CDR3 DNA follows: TGTGCCAGCAGTTTATCAGGAGTGTGGGCAGATACGCAGTATTTT.

The chain carries TRBV5-1 and TRBJ2-3; 10 positions match TRBD2. Germline values: CDR1 SGHRS, CDR2 YFSETQ. The junction had 11 bases not matched to a gene; V was cut back by 4 bases and J by 6 bases. CDR3 length: 16 residues. CDR3 coding DNA: TGCGCCAGCAGCCAAAGAGCGGGAGGGCCGAGGGATACGCAGTATTTT. This translates into CASSQRAGGPRDTQYF.

This CDR3 reads CASSNQGGVGYTF. Here the CDR3 DNA reads TGTGCCAGCAGCAACCAAGGGGGCGTTGGTTACACCTTC. The J gene is TRBJ1-2, the V gene TRBV7-3; 7 nucleotides agree with TRBD1. V shed 5 bases, J shed 11 bases, and the junction held 11 bases outside the gene matches. Germline loops: CDR1 SGHTA, CDR2 FQGTGA. The CDR3 sequence is 13 residues long.

The V gene is TRBV6-2 or TRBV6-3, the J gene TRBJ2-7, with D perhaps TRBD2 (5 bases). V lost 5 bases to trimming and J lost 1 base, with 12 bases between them. This CDR3 region has 14 residues. The V gene's germline CDR1 is MNHEY and CDR2 SVGEGT. The CDR3 bases are TGTGCCAGCAGTCGCGCGGGCTATTCCTACGAGCAGTACTTC. Translation: CASSRAGYSYEQYF.

This clone was counted a single time. The chain is built from TRBV6-5 and TRBJ1-1; 7 bases fit TRBD1. The CDR3 loop spans 15 amino acids. After removal of 5 bases from V and 0 bases from J, the junction contained 6 bases not matched to a gene. The germline gives CDR1 MNHEY, CDR2 SVGAGI. In nucleotides, the CDR3 is TGTGCCAGCAGTCGACAGACAGGGATGAACACTGAAGCTTTCTTT. Encoded protein: CASSRQTGMNTEAFF.